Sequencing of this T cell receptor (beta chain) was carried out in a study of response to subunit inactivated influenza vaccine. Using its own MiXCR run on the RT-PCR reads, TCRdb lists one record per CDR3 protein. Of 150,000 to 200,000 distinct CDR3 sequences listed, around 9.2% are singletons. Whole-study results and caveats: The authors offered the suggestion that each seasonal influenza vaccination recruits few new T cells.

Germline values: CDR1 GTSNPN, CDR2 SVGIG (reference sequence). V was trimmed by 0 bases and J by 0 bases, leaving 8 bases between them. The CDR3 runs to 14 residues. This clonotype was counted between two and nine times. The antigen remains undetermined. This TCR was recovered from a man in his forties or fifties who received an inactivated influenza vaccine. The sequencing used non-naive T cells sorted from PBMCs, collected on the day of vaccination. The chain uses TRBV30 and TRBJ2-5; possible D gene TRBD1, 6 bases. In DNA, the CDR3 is TGTGCCTGGAGTGTAACAGGGAACCAAGAGACCCAGTACTTC. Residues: CAWSVTGNQETQYF.